The TCR beta chain described here comes from a study of vaccination effects on CD4 cells after COVID-19. Study information: The participants, recipients of two vaccine doses, got either BNT162b2 or mRNA-1273.

Clones were read by immunoSEQ multiplex PCR, and TCRdb kept only the in-frame ones, dropping some. The sample includes tens of thousands of clones, approximately 79% of them seen just once. Ahead of sequencing, the ViraFEST assay grew antigen-specific CD4+ T cells using viral peptide pools. Investigators separated out CD4+ T cells once more than nine days of culture had passed. Half-medium changes using IL-2 medium occurred on days 3 and 7. CDR3 length: 17 amino acids. Germline trimming cut 2 bases from V and 4 bases from J; bases unmatched to any gene: 11. CDR1 and CDR2 (germline): LGHDT, YNNKEL (reference sequence). Broader study findings: The study had few convalescent patients and no early post-infection timepoints.

With respect to this clone: Its target is unknown.

The source is a human donor who received a COVID-19 vaccine. The sample was CD4+ T cells from PBMCs cultured with HCoV-229E spike peptides, taken before COVID-19 vaccination. The V call is TRBV3-1 (or the pseudogene TRBV3-2), the J call TRBJ2-3; 8 bases are shared with TRBD2. This chain's CDR3 is CASSQSLAGLHADTQYF. CDR3 sequence (DNA): TGTGCCAGCAGCCAATCTTTAGCGGGACTTCACGCAGATACGCAGTATTTT.